These T cell receptor beta chains were read from a single sample in a study of human T cells and chemical hapten exposure. TCRdb reprocessed the RACE reads with MiXCR, giving one entry per CDR3 protein. The data contain tens of thousands of distinct CDR3 sequences, under 14% of them singletons. Specimen: whole blood, collected in connection with sensitization to the hapten diphenylcyclopropenone (DPC). These receptor sequences come from a woman in her forties or fifties with alopecia areata. Some clones in this sample may be carry-over from other donors' samples. Both conserved end residues are part of each CDR3. Each record gives: J gene, V gene, D gene, CDR3 length, clone size, CDR3 protein, CDR3 DNA. The D gene is left open where the match is weak. For some rows the clone size is stated as once, few or many, or as a class when expanded; others skip it.

>TRBJ2-7|TRBV7-8|.|14|many
CASSLVALAYEQYF
TGTGCCAGCAGCTTAGTAGCGTTAGCCTACGAGCAGTACTTC
>TRBJ1-4|TRBV28|TRBD1|16|.
CASSSPPGGGEEKLFF
TGTGCCAGCAGTTCCCCCCCTGGAGGGGGCGAGGAAAAACTGTTTTTT
>TRBJ1-6|TRBV20-1|TRBD1|14|.
CSARAVRGNSPLHF
TGCAGTGCTAGGGCGGTCAGGGGGAATTCACCCCTCCACTTT
>TRBJ2-3|TRBV7-9|.|14|many
CASSFSNPMATQYF
TGTGCCAGCAGCTTCTCCAACCCCATGGCTACGCAGTATTTT
>TRBJ2-4|TRBV7-2|.|15|many
CASSPAGLAKNIQYF
TGTGCCAGCAGCCCCGCGGGCCTAGCCAAAAACATTCAGTACTTC
>TRBJ2-5|TRBV6-5|TRBD1|14|.
CASSYRTGGETQYF
TGTGCCAGCAGTTACCGGACAGGGGGAGAGACCCAGTACTTC
>TRBJ2-3|TRBV14|TRBD2|15|.
CASSPGTSGSDTQYF
TGTGCCAGCAGCCCCGGGACTAGCGGGAGTGATACGCAGTATTTT
>TRBJ2-5|TRBV13|TRBD1|17|many
CASSLSLGQGIQETQYF
TGTGCCAGCAGCTTATCTCTCGGACAGGGGATCCAAGAGACCCAGTACTTC
>TRBJ2-6|TRBV5-5|.|17|.
CASSLGGTQSGANVLTF
TGTGCCAGCAGCTTGGGCGGGACACAGTCTGGGGCCAACGTCCTGACTTTC
>TRBJ2-7|TRBV20-1|.|14|.
CSASGERDSGEQYF
TGCAGTGCTTCGGGGGAACGGGACTCAGGGGAGCAGTACTTC
>TRBJ1-2|TRBV7-2|.|17|.
CASSLGGAGETSYGYTF
TGTGCCAGCAGCTTAGGAGGGGCAGGGGAGACTAGCTATGGCTACACCTTC
>TRBJ1-2|TRBV5-1|.|14|many
CASSPGGQEGGYTF
TGCGCCAGCAGCCCTGGGGGGCAGGAGGGTGGCTACACCTTC
>TRBJ2-7|TRBV5-1|.|12|many
CASSFTGNEQYF
TGCGCCAGCAGCTTTACAGGGAACGAGCAGTACTTC
>TRBJ2-7|TRBV18|TRBD1|15|.
CASSLEPGQGYEQYF
TGTGCCAGCTCACTCGAACCGGGACAGGGCTACGAGCAGTACTTC
>TRBJ2-5|TRBV11-3|.|17|.
CASSLGLTSNPQETQYF
TGTGCCAGCAGCCTTGGACTCACCTCCAACCCGCAAGAGACCCAGTACTTC
>TRBJ2-5|TRBV7-3|TRBD1|15|.
CASSRIGTGMETQYF
TGTGCCAGCAGTCGAATCGGGACAGGGATGGAGACCCAGTACTTC
>TRBJ2-1|TRBV1|.|14|many
CTSSHSGGRNEQFF
TGCACCAGCAGCCACTCGGGAGGAAGGAATGAGCAGTTCTTC
>TRBJ1-1|TRBV14|.|15|many
CASSHAGVRGTEAFF
TGTGCCAGCAGCCATGCCGGGGTCCGAGGCACTGAAGCTTTCTTT
>TRBJ1-1|TRBV21-1|.|15|many
CASSKDDPLNTEAFF
TGTGCCAGCAGCAAAGACGATCCCTTGAACACTGAAGCTTTCTTT
>TRBJ1-1|TRBV29-1|.|13|few
CSVGQVMNTEAFF
TGCAGCGTTGGGCAGGTCATGAACACTGAAGCTTTCTTT
>TRBJ1-1|TRBV20-1|.|14|many
CSARDKSVSNKAFF
TGCAGTGCTAGAGATAAGTCAGTGAGTAACAAAGCTTTCTTT
>TRBJ2-3|TRBV6-6|.|12|few
CASGASTDTQYF
TGTGCCAGCGGAGCTAGCACAGATACGCAGTATTTT
>TRBJ2-7|TRBV7-9|.|14|many
CASSLASNTYEQYF
TGTGCCAGCAGCTTAGCTTCTAACACCTACGAGCAGTACTTC
>TRBJ2-2|TRBV20-1|TRBD2|17|.
CSARSGLANRRTGELFF
TGCAGTGCTAGGTCGGGACTAGCGAACAGACGGACCGGGGAGCTGTTTTTT
>TRBJ2-2|TRBV5-1|.|13|many
CASSLGSGGELFF
TGCGCCAGCAGCTTGGGGAGCGGCGGGGAGCTGTTTTTT
>TRBJ1-1|TRBV29-1|.|10|.
CVAVNTEAFF
TGCGTGGCGGTGAACACTGAAGCTTTCTTT
>TRBJ2-1|TRBV4-3|TRBD2|19|few
CASSPEGGRAPHPYNEQFF
TGCGCCAGCAGCCCAGAGGGCGGGAGGGCCCCACACCCCTACAATGAGCAGTTCTTC